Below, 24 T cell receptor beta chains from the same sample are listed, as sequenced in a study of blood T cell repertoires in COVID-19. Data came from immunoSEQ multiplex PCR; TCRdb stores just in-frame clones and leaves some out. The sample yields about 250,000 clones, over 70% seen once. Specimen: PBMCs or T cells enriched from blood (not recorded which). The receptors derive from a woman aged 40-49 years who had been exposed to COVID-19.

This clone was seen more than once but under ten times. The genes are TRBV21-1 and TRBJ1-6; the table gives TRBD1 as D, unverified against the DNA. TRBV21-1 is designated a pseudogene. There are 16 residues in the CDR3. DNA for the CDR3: TGTGCCAGCAGCAAAGAGCCCGGGACAGGGTGTTCACCCCTCCACTTT. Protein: CASSKEPGTGCSPLHF.

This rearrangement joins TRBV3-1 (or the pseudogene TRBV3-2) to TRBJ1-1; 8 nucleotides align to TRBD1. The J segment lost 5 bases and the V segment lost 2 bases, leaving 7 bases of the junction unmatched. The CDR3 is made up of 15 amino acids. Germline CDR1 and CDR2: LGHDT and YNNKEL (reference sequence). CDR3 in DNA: TGTGCCAGCAGCCAAAAGGACAGGGTTTATACTGAAGCTTTCTTT. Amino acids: CASSQKDRVYTEAFF.

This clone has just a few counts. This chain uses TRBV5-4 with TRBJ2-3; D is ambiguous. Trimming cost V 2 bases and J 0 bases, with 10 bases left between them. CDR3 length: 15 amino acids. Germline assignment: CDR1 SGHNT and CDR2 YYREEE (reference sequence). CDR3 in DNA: TGTGCCAGCAGCTTTCCCCTTATAAGCACAGATACGCAGTATTTT. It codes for CASSFPLISTDTQYF.

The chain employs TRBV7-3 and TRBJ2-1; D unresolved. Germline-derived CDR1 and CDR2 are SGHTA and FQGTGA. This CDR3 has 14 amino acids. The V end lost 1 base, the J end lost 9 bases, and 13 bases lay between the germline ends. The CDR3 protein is CASSLNLPSAEQFF. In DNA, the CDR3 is TGTGCCAGCAGCTTAAACCTCCCTAGTGCTGAGCAGTTCTTC.

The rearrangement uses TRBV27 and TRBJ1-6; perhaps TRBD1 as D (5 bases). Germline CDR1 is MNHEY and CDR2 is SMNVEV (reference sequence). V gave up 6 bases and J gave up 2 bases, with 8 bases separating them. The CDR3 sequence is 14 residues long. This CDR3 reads CASRQAPYNSPLHF. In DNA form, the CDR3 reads TGTGCCAGCAGACAGGCCCCCTATAATTCACCCCTCCACTTT.

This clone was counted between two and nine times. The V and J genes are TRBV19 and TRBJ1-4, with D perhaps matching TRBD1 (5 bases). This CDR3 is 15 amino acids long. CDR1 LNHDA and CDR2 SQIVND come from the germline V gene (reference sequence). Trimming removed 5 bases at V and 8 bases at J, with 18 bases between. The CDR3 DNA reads TGTGCCAGTAGTTCTGGTGGGGCCGACAGCGAAAAACTGTTTTTT. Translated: CASSSGGADSEKLFF.

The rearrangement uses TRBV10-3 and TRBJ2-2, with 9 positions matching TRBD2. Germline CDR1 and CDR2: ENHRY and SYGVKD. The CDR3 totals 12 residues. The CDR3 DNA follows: TGTGGAAGCGGGAGGAATAGCGGGGAGCTGTTTTTT. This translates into CGSGRNSGELFF.

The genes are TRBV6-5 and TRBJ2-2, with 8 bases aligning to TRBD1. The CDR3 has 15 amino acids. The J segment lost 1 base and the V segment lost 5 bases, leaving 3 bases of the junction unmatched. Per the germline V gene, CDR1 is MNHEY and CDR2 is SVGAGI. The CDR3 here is CASSRDRGNTGELFF. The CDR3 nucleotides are TGTGCCAGCAGTCGAGACAGGGGGAACACCGGGGAGCTGTTTTTT.

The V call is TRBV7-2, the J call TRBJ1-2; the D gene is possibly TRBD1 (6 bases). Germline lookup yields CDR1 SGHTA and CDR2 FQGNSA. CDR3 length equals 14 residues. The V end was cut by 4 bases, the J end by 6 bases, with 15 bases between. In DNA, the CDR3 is TGTGCCAGCAGCTCGGGCAGGGGATTGGATGGCTACACCTTC. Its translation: CASSSGRGLDGYTF.

The CDR3 DNA sequence: TGTGCCAGCAGCCAAGACTATTATACGCAGTATTTT. Amino acid sequence: CASSQDYYTQYF. The chain has TRBV3-1 (or the pseudogene TRBV3-2) and TRBJ2-3; D gene unclear. V lost 0 bases, J lost 7 bases, and 5 bases lay in between. This CDR3 contains 12 residues. Per germline, CDR1 LGHDT and CDR2 YNNKEL (reference sequence).

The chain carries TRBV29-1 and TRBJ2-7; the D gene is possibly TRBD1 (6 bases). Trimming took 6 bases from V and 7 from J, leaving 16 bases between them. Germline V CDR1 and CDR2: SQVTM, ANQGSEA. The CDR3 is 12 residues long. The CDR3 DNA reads TGCAGCGTCCAGGCAGGGGTTGATGAGCAGTACGTC. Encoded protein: CSVQAGVDEQYV.

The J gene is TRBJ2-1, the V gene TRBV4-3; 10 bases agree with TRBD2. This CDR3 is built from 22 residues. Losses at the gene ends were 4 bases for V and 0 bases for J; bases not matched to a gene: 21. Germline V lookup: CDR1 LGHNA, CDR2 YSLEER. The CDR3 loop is CASSPLLAGVANMMSSYNEQFF. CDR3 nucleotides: TGCGCCAGCAGCCCACTTCTAGCGGGGGTCGCCAACATGATGAGCTCCTACAATGAGCAGTTCTTC.

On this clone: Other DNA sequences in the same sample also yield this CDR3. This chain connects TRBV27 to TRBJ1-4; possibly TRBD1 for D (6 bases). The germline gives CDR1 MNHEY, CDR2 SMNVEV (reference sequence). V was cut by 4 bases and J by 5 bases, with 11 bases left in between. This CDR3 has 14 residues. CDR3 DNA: TGTGCCAGCAGTTCTAGACAGGTGAATGAAAAACTGTTTTTT. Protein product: CASSSRQVNEKLFF. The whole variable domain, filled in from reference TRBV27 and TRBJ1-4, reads EAQVTQNPRYLITVTGKKLTVTCSQNMNHEYMSWYRQDPGLGLRQIYYSMNVEVTDKGDVPEGYKVSRKEKRNFPLILESPSPNQTSLYFCASSSRQVNEKLFFGSGTQLSVL.

The CDR3 DNA sequence: TGTGCCAGCAGCCCAAACCTTGGGAGGAACACTGAAGCTTTCTTT. Translating gives CASSPNLGRNTEAFF. The J gene is TRBJ1-1, the V gene TRBV7-6, with D unresolved. V was trimmed by 5 bases and J by 1 base, leaving 14 bases between them. The CDR3 contains 15 residues. Looked up from germline, CDR1 is SGHVS and CDR2 is FNYEAQ.

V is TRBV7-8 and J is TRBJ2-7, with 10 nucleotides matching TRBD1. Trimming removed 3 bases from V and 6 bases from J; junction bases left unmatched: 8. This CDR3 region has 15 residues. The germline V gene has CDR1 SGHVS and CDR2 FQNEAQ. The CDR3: CASSFGGTGVGEQYF. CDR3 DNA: TGTGCCAGCAGCTTCGGCGGGACAGGGGTAGGCGAGCAGTACTTC.

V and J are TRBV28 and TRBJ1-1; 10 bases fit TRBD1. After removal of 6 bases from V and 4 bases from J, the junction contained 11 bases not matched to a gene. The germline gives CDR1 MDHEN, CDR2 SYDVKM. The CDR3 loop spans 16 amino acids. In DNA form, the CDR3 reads TGTGCCAGCAGGCTCCGGGACAGGGGAGCAGGCACTGAAGCTTTCTTT. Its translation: CASRLRDRGAGTEAFF.

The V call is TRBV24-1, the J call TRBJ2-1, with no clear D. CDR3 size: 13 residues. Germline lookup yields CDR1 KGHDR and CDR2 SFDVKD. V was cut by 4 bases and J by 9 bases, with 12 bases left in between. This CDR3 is CATSESLGLEQFF. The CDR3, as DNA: TGTGCCACCAGTGAGTCCCTAGGTCTTGAGCAGTTCTTC.

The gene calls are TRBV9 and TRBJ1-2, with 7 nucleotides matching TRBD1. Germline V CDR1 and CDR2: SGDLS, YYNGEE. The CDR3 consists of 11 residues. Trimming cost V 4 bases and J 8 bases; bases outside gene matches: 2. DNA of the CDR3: TGTGCCAGCAGCCGGGACAGCGGCTACACCTTC. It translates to CASSRDSGYTF.

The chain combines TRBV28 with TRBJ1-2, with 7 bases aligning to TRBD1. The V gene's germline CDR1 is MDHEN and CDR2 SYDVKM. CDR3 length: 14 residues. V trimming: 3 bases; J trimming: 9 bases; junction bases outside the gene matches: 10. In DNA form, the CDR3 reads TGTGCCAGCAGTTTTGAGGGGGCTAGTTCGAGCTACACCTTC. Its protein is CASSFEGASSSYTF.

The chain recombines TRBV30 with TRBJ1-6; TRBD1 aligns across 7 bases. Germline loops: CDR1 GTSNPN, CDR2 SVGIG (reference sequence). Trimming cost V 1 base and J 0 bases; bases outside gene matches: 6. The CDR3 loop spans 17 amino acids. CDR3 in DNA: TGTGCCTGGAGTGCCTCGGACAGGAGCTCCTATAATTCACCCCTCCACTTT. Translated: CAWSASDRSSYNSPLHF. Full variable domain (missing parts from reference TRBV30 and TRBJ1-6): SQTIHQWPATLVQPVGSPLSLECTVEGTSNPNLYWYRQAAGRGLQLLFYSVGIGQISSEVPQNLSASRPQDRQFILSSKKLLLSDSGFYLCAWSASDRSSYNSPLHFGNGTRLTVT.

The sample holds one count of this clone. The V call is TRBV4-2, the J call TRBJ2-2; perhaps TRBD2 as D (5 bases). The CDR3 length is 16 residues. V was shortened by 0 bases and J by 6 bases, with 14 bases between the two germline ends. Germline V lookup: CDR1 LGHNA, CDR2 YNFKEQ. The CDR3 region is CASSQEGGSWAGELFF. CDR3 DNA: TGTGCCAGCAGCCAAGAAGGTGGGAGTTGGGCCGGGGAGCTGTTTTTT.

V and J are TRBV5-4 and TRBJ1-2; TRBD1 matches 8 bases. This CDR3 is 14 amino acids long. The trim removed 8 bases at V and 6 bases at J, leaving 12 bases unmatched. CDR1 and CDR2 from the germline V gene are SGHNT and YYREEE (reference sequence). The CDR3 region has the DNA TGTGCCAGATACAATCCGGGACAGGCGAATGGCTACACCTTC. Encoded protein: CARYNPGQANGYTF.

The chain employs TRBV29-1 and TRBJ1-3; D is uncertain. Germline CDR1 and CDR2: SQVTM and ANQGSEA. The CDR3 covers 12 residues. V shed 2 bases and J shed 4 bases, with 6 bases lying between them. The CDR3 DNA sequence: TGCAGCGTTGAAAACAGCGGAAACACCATATATTTT. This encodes CSVENSGNTIYF.

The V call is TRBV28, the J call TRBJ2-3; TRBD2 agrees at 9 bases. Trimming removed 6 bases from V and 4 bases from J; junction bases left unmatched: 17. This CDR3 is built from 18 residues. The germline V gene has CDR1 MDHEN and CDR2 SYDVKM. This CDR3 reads CASSPPAGGPAPPDTQYF. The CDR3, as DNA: TGTGCCAGCAGCCCCCCGGCGGGAGGGCCTGCCCCCCCAGATACGCAGTATTTT.